The present TCR beta chain was sequenced within a study of CD8 T cells in ankylosing spondylitis (dated by TCRdb to 2016 to 2017). Notes on the research overall: The study set out to find disease-linked TCR variants by profiling T cell receptor beta repertoires in ankylosing spondylitis patients and healthy donors. The full study cohort was made up of roughly 25 ankylosing spondylitis patients and 108 healthy donors. Peripheral blood was sampled, and synovial fluid was additionally collected from ankylosing spondylitis patients. Results and caveats for the whole study, not just this receptor: Some of the motif variants had been reported before in the synovial fluid and blood of reactive arthritis patients, a finding that suggests common disease-initiation mechanisms. A CD8+ phenotype was shown by the disease-linked clones, which were found at relatively low frequencies in peripheral blood. A TCR beta motif made up of 7 to 9 highly homologous amino acid variants appeared to be characteristic of blood from ankylosing spondylitis patients. Significant enrichment of the disease-linked clones was reported in matched synovial fluid samples from ankylosing spondylitis patients.

This clonotype has just a few counts. The antigen this receptor binds is unknown. No base quality values were provided; no much bigger clone lies one nucleotide off. CDR1 and CDR2 are drawn from the germline V gene: SGHRS, YFSETQ. V is reduced by 4 bases and J by 2 bases, leaving a spacing of 11 bases between them. The cysteine opens and the phenylalanine closes a CDR3 of 14 amino acids. Only the CDR3 DNA is retained, 42 bases long and in frame from the first base. The instrument was an Illumina HiSeq 2500. Quantitative 5'-RACE with molecular barcodes was used to prepare TCR beta libraries. As for how the authors treated the data: Disease-linked TCR variants were identified with a new computational method built on a probabilistic model of VDJ rearrangement. TCRdb reran the public reads through fastp at Q25 and MiXCR, keeping productive beta chains. Duplicate CDR3 protein sequences are folded into a single record with the most common DNA and genes. The V and J calls, along with clone size, are taken from TCRdb and not from the paper's own processing. The sample table holds just under 550,000 distinct CDR3 sequences, of which 12% were seen once. The top ten hold nearly 7% of the sample.

Sequenced: blood, either unsorted or a sorted T cell fraction (not recorded which). This TCR was recovered from a male donor with ankylosing spondylitis. The chain is assembled from TRBV5-1 and TRBJ2-3, with a weak D call of TRBD2 (6 bases match). CDR3 protein: CASSGGINTDTQYF. The DNA is TGCGCCAGCAGCGGCGGGATTAACACAGATACGCAGTATTTT.